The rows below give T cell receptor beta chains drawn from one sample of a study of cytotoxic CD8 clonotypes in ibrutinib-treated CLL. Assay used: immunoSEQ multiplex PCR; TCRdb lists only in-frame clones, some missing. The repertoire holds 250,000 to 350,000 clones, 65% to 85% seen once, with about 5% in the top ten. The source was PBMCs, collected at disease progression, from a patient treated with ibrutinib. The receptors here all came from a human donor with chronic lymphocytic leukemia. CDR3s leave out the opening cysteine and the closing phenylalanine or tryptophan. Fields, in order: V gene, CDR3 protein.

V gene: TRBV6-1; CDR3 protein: ASSDIEPRFFPIDTQY
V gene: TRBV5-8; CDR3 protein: ASSRQGQAKNIQY
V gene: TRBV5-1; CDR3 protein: ASSSRSGGASEQY
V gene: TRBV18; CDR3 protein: ASSPPGAGRDNQPQH
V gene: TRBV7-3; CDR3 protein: ASSPTGGADTGELF
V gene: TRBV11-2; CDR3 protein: ASSRRTSGIGELF
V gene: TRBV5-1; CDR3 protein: ASSQAGTLIEQF
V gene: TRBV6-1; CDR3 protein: ASSGRDGLYGYT
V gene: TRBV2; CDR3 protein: ASSETQGAETQY
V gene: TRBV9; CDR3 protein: ASSPGPNPYEQY
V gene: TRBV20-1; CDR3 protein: SYRRGVQH